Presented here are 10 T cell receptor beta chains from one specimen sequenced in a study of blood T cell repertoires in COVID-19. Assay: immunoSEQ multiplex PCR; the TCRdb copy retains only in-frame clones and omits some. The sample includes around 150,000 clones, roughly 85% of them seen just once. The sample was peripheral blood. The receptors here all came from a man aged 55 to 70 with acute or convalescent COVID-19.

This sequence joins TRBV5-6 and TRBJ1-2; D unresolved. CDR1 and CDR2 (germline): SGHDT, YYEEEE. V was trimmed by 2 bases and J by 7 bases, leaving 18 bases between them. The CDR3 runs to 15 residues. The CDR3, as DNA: TGTGCCAGCAGCTTACGTATGAGTCCCGGGAGTGGCTACACCTTC. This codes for CASSLRMSPGSGYTF.

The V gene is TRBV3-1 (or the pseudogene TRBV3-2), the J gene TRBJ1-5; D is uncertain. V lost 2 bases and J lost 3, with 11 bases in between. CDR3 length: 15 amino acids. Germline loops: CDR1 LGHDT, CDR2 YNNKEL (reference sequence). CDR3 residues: CASSQRGSPNQPQHF. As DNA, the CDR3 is TGTGCCAGCAGCCAAAGAGGCAGCCCCAATCAGCCCCAGCATTTT.

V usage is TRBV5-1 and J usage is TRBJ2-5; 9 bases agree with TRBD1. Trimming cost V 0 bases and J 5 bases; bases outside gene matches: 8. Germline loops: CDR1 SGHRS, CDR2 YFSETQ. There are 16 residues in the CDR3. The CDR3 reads CASSLAPGQGLETQYF. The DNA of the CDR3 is TGCGCCAGCAGCTTGGCCCCGGGACAGGGTCTCGAGACCCAGTACTTC.

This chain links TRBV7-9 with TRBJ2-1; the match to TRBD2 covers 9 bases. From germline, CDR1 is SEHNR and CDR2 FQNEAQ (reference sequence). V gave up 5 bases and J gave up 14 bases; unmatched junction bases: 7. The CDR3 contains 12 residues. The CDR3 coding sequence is TGTGCCAGCAGCATCCCCTTAGCGGGAGAGTTCTTC. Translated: CASSIPLAGEFF.

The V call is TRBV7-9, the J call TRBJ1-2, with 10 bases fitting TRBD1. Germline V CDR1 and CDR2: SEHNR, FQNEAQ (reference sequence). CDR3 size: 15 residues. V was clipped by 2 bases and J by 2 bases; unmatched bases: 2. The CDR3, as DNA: TGTGCCAGCAGCTTAAGACAGGGGGCGAACTATGGCTACACCTTC. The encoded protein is CASSLRQGANYGYTF.

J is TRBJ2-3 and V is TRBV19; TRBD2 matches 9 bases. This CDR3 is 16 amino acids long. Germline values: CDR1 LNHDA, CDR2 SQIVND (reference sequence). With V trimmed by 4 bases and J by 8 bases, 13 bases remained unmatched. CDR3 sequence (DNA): TGTGCCAGTAGTAGCCTCCGGGGTAGCGGGAGTTCTACGCAGTATTTT. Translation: CASSSLRGSGSSTQYF.

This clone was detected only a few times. The CDR3 here is CASSELAGARSYNEQFF. The CDR3 coding sequence is TGTGCCAGCAGTGAACTAGCGGGAGCGCGCAGTTACAATGAGCAGTTCTTC. This chain connects TRBV6-1 to TRBJ2-1, with TRBD2 identical over 10 bases. The V and J ends lost 2 bases and 4 bases, in that order; junction bases with no gene match: 8. The germline V gene encodes CDR1 MNHNS and CDR2 SASEGT. The CDR3 has 17 residues.

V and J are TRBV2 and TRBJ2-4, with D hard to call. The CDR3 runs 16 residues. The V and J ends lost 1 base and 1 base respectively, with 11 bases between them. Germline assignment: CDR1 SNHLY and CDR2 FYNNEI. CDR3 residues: CASSEGSLGAKNIQYF. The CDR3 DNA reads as TGTGCCAGCAGTGAAGGCAGTCTTGGCGCCAAAAACATTCAGTACTTC.

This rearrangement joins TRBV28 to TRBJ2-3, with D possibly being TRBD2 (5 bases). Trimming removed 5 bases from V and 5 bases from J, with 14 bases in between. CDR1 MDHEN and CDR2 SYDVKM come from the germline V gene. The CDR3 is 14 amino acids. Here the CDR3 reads CASSQHGLGDTQYF. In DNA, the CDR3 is TGTGCCAGCAGTCAGCACGGACTTGGAGATACGCAGTATTTT.

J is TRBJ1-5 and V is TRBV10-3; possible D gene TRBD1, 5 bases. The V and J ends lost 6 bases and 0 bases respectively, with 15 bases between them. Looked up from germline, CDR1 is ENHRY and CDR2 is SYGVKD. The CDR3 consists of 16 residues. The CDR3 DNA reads TGTGCCATCAGGGGAGGGGATCGGGGTAGCAATCAGCCCCAGCATTTT. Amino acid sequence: CAIRGGDRGSNQPQHF.